This is a list of T cell receptor beta chains from one sample in a study of T cell responses to AZD1222 COVID-19 vaccine. The repertoire was sequenced with immunoSEQ multiplex PCR; TCRdb's copy has only in-frame clones and lacks some. This table holds roughly 200,000 clones, around nine tenths found once. This specimen was peripheral blood, taken 28 days after the second dose of the MenACWY control vaccine. These receptors were taken from an adult who received the MenACWY meningococcal vaccine as a control. The CDR3 runs from the conserved cysteine through the conserved F or W. A D gene is named only where the DNA matches it firmly. Part of the rows lack a size; the others show once, few, many or a class for expanded clones.

TGCGCCAGCAGTGGGCTAGCGGGAGCCAATGAGCAGTTCTTC CASSGLAGANEQFF TRBJ2-1 TRBD2 TRBV5-1 few
TGTGCCAGCAGCGGGGAATTAGGGGTTTACAATGAGCAGTTCTTC CASSGELGVYNEQFF TRBJ2-1 . TRBV5-5 .
TGTGCCAGCAGCTGGAGGGGGAGCACAGATACGCAGTATTTT CASSWRGSTDTQYF TRBJ2-3 . TRBV7-2 .
TGTGCCAGCAGTGACCATCACTCGGTTACGTCGAACTATGGCTACACCTTC CASSDHHSVTSNYGYTF TRBJ1-2 . TRBV6-4 .
TGTGCCAGCAGAGACAGGGGATACTACGAGCAGTACTTC CASRDRGYYEQYF TRBJ2-7 TRBD1 TRBV2 .
TGTGCCAGCAGCCCTTTTGGGTATCAGCCCCAGCATTTT CASSPFGYQPQHF TRBJ1-5 . TRBV12-3/TRBV12-4 .
TGTGCCAGCAGTGCCCCCGGGGGTGAAAAACTGTTTTTT CASSAPGGEKLFF TRBJ1-4 . TRBV2 once
TGTGCCAGCTCACCATTAACCAGGGACGCGAACACCATATATTTT CASSPLTRDANTIYF TRBJ1-3 . TRBV18 .
TGTGCCAGTAGTTCGACAGGGGGCGGTCAGCCCCAGCATTTT CASSSTGGGQPQHF TRBJ1-5 TRBD1 TRBV19 few
TGTGCCAGCAGCAGACAGGGGTCTGAAGCTTTCTTT CASSRQGSEAFF TRBJ1-1 TRBD1 TRBV9 .
TGCAGCCTTGGCGGACTAGCGGGAGGGAGCACAGATACGCAGTATTTT CSLGGLAGGSTDTQYF TRBJ2-3 TRBD2 TRBV29-1 .
TGTGCCAGCAGTGAGTTGGTAGCTTTCTTT CASSELVAFF TRBJ1-1 . TRBV6-1 .
TGTGCCAGCAGTGACTCAGCGGGAGGGCCGATAGATACGCAGTATTTT CASSDSAGGPIDTQYF TRBJ2-3 TRBD2 TRBV6-4 .
TGTGCCAGCAGTCCCGGGACAGGGAGAAATGAGCAGTTCTTC CASSPGTGRNEQFF TRBJ2-1 TRBD1 TRBV6-4 .
TGTGCCAGCAGTGAAGGAGGCAGGGCCACCTACGAGCAGTACTTC CASSEGGRATYEQYF TRBJ2-7 . TRBV6-1 .
TGTGCCAGCTCACCGACATACGTTAGCAATCAGCCCCAGCATTTT CASSPTYVSNQPQHF TRBJ1-5 . TRBV18 .
TGTGCCAGCAGCCAATTTTTTAGGACAGGGTACCCTCCTAACTATGGCTACACCTTC CASSQFFRTGYPPNYGYTF TRBJ1-2 TRBD1 TRBV3-1/TRBV3-2 .
TGTGCCAGCAGCTATTCCCCGCTCGCCGGTCAGCCCCAGCATTTT CASSYSPLAGQPQHF TRBJ1-5 . TRBV7-6 .
TGTGCCAGCAGCGCCAGAAGCCCGGGGAACAATGAGCAGTTCTTC CASSARSPGNNEQFF TRBJ2-1 . TRBV7-6 .
TGTGCCAGTAGTAATCCCCGGGACAGGGGGACAGATACGCAGTATTTT CASSNPRDRGTDTQYF TRBJ2-3 TRBD1 TRBV19 .
TGTGCCAGCAGCTTCGGGACAGGGGCGCCCGGGGAGCTGTTTTTT CASSFGTGAPGELFF TRBJ2-2 TRBD1 TRBV11-2 .
TGTGCCACCAGCAGAGAGCGCGGCAGATTCTACGAGCAGTACTTC CATSRERGRFYEQYF TRBJ2-7 . TRBV15 .
TGTGCCAGCTCACCACCCGGACGGGGTAACAATCAGCCCCAGCATTTT CASSPPGRGNNQPQHF TRBJ1-5 . TRBV18 .
TGTGCCAGCAGCCGTAATAGCGGCAAACCGCAAGAGACCCAGTACTTC CASSRNSGKPQETQYF TRBJ2-5 . TRBV7-6 .
TGTGCCAGCAGCTTAGTGTTAGGGCCAGCGGGCAGCACCGGGGAGCTGTTTTTT CASSLVLGPAGSTGELFF TRBJ2-2 . TRBV7-2 .
TGTGCCAGCCGGACCGCCGGGGAGCTGTTTTTT CASRTAGELFF TRBJ2-2 . TRBV27 .
TGCGCCAGCAGCTTGGAAAGCGGGAGCTTTCGTGAGCAGTTCTTC CASSLESGSFREQFF TRBJ2-1 TRBD2 TRBV5-1 .